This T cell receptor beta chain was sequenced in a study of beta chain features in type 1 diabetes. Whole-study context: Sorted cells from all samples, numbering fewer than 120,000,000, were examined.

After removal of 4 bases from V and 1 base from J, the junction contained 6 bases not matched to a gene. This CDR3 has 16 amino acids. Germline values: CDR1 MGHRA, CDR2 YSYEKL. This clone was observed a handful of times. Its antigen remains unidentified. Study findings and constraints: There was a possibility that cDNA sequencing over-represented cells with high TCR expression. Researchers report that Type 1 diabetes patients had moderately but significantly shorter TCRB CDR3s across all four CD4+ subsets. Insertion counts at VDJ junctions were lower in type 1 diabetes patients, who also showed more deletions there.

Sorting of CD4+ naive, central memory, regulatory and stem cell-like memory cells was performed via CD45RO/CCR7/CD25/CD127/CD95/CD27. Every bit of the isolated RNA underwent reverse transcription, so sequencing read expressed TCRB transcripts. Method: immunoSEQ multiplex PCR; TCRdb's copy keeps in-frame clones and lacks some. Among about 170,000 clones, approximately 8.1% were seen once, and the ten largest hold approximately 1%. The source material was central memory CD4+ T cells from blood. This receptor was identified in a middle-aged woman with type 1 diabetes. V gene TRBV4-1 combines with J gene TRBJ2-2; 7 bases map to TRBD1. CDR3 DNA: TGCGCCAGCAGCCGGGACGACAGGGTGAACACCGGGGAGCTGTTTTTT. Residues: CASSRDDRVNTGELFF.